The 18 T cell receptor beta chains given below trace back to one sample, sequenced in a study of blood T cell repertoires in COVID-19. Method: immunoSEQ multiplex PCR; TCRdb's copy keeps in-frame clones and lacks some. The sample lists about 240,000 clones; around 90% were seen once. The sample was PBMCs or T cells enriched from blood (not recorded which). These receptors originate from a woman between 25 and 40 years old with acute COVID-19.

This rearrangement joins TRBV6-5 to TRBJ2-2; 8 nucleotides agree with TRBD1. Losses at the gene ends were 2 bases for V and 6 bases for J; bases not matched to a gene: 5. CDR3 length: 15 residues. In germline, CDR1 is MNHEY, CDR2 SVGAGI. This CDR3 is CASSYREGQAGELFF. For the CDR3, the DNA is TGTGCCAGCAGTTACCGAGAGGGACAGGCCGGGGAGCTGTTTTTT.

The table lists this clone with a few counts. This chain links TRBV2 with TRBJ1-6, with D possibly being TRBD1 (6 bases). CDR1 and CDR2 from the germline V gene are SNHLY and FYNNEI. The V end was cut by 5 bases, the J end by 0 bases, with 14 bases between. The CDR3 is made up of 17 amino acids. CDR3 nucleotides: TGTGCCAGCAGTCAAACGGACAGCTCCTCCTATAATTCACCCCTCCACTTT. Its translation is CASSQTDSSSYNSPLHF.

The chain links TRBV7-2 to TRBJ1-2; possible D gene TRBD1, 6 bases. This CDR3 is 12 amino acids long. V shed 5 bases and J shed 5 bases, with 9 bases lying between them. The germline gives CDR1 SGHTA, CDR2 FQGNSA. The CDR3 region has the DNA TGTGCCAGCAGCGACAGGCCTTATGGCTACACCTTC. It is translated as CASSDRPYGYTF. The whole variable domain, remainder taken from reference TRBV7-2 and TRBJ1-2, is GAGVSQSPSNKVTEKGKDVELRCDPISGHTALYWYRQSLGQGLEFLIYFQGNSAPDKSGLPSDRFSAERTGGSVSTLTIQRTQQEDSAVYLCASSDRPYGYTFGSGTRLTVV.

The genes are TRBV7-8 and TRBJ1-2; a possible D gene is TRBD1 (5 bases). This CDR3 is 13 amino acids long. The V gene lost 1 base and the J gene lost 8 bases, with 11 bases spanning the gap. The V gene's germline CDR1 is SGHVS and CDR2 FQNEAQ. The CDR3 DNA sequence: TGTGCCAGCAGCTTAGGGGGCGCGCAGGGCTACACCTTC. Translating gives CASSLGGAQGYTF. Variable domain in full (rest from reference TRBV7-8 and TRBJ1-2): GAGVSQSPRYKVAKRGQDVALRCDPISGHVSLFWYQQALGQGPEFLTYFQNEAQLDKSGLPSDRFFAERPEGSVSTLKIQRTQQEDSAVYLCASSLGGAQGYTFGSGTRLTVV.

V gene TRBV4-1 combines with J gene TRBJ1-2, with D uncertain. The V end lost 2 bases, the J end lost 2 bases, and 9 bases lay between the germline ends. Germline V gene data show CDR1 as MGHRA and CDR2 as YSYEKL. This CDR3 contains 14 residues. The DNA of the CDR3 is TGCGCCAGCAGCCAATGGAACAGCAACTATGGCTACACCTTC. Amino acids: CASSQWNSNYGYTF.

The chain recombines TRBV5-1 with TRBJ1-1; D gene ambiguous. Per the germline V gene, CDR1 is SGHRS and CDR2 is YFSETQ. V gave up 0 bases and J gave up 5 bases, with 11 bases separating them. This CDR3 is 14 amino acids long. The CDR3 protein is CASSLDGSQTEAFF. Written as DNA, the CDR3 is TGCGCCAGCAGCTTGGATGGGAGCCAAACTGAAGCTTTCTTT.

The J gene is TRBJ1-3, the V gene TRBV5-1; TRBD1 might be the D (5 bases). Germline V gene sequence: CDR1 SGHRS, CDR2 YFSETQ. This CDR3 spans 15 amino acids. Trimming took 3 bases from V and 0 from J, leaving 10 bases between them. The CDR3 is CASSYGTFSGNTIYF. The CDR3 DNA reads TGCGCCAGCAGCTACGGGACTTTCTCTGGAAACACCATATATTTT.

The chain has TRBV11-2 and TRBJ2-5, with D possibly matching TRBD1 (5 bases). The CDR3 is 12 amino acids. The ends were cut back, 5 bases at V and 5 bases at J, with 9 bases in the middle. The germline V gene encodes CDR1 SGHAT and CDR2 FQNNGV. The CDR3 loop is CASSPGWETQYF. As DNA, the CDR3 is TGTGCCAGCAGCCCAGGGTGGGAGACCCAGTACTTC.

CDR3 coding DNA: TGTGCCAGCAGCGCAAGACTAGCGCCGGTGGGGGAGACCCAGTACTTC. This sequence encodes CASSARLAPVGETQYF. The chain employs TRBV7-9 and TRBJ2-5; 8 bases are shared with TRBD2. Per germline, CDR1 SEHNR and CDR2 FQNEAQ (reference sequence). With 5 bases clipped from V and 5 bases from J, the junction kept 13 bases outside the gene matches. CDR3 length: 16 residues.

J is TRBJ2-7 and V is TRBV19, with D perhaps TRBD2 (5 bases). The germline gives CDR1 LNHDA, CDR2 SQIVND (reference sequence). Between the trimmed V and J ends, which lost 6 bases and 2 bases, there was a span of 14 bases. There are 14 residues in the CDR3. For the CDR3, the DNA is TGTGCCAGTAGGTATGGTGAGGGTCCCTACGAGCAGTACTTC. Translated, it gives CASRYGEGPYEQYF.

The CDR3 is CASSFLLVSAGRIYGYTF. The DNA for the CDR3 is TGTGCCAGCAGCTTCTTGCTGGTTAGTGCGGGACGAATCTATGGCTACACCTTC. This chain links TRBV5-5 with TRBJ1-2, with D perhaps matching TRBD1 (5 bases). The CDR3 has 18 residues. V was trimmed by 2 bases and J by 4 bases, leaving 24 bases between them. Germline assignment: CDR1 SGHKS and CDR2 YYEKEE (reference sequence).

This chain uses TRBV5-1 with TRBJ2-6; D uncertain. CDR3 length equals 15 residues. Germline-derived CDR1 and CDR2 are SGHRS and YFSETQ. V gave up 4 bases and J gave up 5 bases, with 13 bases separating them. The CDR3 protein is CASSLTGPRANVLTF. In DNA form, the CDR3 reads TGCGCCAGCAGCCTGACTGGCCCTAGGGCCAACGTCCTGACTTTC.

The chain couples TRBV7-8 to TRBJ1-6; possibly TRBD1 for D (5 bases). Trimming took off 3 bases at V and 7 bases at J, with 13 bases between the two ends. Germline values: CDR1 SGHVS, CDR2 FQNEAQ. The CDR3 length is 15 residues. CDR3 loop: CASSLVGQGNSPLHF. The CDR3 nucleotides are TGTGCCAGCAGCTTGGTAGGACAAGGCAATTCACCCCTCCACTTT.

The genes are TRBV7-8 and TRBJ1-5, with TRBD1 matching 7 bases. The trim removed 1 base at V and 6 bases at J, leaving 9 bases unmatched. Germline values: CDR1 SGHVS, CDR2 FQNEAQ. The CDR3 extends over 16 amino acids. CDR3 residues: CASSLGGTAESQPQHF. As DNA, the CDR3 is TGTGCCAGCAGCTTAGGGGGGACAGCCGAGTCTCAGCCCCAGCATTTT.

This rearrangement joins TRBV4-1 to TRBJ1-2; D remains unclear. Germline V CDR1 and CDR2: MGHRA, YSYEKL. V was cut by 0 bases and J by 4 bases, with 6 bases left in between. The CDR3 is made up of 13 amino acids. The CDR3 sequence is CASSQESPYGYTF. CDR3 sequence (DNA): TGCGCCAGCAGCCAAGAATCTCCCTATGGCTACACCTTC.

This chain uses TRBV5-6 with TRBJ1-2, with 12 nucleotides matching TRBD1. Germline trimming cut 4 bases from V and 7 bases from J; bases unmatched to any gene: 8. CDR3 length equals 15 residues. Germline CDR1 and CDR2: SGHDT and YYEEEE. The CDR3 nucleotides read TGTGCCAGCAGCCATACGGGGACAGGGGGCTCTGGCTACACCTTC. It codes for CASSHTGTGGSGYTF.

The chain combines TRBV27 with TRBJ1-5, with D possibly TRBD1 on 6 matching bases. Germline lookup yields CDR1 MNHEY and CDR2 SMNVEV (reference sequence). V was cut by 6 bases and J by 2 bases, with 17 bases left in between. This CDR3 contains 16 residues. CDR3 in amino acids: CASRPNRGGRNQPQHF. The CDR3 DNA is TGTGCCAGCAGACCGAATCGAGGGGGACGCAATCAGCCCCAGCATTTT.

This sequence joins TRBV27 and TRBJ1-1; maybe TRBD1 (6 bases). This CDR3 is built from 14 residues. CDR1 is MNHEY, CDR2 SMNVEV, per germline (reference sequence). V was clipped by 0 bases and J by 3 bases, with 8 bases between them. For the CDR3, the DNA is TGTGCCAGCAGTTTATCGGGGGGGCACACTGAAGCTTTCTTT. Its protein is CASSLSGGHTEAFF.